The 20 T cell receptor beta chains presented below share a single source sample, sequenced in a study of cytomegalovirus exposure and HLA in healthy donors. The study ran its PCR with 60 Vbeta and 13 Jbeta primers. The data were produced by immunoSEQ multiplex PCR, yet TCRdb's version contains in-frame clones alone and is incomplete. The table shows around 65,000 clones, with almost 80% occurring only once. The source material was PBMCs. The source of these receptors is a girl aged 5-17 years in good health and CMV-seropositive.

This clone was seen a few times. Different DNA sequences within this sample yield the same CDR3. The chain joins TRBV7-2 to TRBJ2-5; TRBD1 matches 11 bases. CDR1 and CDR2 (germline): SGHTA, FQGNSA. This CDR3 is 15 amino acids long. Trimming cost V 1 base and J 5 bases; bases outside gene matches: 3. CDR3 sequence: CASSLGGQGVETQYF. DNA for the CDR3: TGTGCCAGCAGCTTAGGGGGACAGGGGGTGGAGACCCAGTACTTC.

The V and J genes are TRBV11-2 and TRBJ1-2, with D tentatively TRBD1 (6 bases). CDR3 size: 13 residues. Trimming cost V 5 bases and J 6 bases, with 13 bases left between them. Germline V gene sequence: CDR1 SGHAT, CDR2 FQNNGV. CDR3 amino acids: CASSPAGTNGYTF. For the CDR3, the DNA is TGTGCCAGCAGCCCAGCCGGGACAAATGGCTACACCTTC.

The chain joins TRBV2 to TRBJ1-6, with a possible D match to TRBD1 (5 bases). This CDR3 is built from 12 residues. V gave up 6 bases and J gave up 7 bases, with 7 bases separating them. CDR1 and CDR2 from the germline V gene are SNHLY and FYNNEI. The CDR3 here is CASRGGNSPLHF. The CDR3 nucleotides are TGTGCCAGCAGGGGGGGAAATTCACCCCTCCACTTT.

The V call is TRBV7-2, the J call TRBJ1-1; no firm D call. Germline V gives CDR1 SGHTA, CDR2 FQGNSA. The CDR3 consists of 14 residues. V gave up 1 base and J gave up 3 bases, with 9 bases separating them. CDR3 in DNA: TGTGCCAGCAGCTTAGGAGGGCTAGACACTGAAGCTTTCTTT. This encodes CASSLGGLDTEAFF.

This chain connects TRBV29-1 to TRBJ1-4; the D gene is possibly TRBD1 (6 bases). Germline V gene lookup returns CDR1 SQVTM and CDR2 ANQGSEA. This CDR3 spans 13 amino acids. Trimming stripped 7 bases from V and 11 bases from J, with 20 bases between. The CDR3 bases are TGCAGCGCCCGTGCAGGGGCCGGTCTCAAACTGTTTTTT. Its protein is CSARAGAGLKLFF.

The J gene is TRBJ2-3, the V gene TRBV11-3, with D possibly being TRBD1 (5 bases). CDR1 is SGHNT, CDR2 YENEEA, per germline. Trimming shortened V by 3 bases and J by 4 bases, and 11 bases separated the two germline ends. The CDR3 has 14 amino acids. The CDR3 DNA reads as TGTGCCAGCAGCTTTCCGACAGAACCAGATACGCAGTATTTT. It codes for CASSFPTEPDTQYF.

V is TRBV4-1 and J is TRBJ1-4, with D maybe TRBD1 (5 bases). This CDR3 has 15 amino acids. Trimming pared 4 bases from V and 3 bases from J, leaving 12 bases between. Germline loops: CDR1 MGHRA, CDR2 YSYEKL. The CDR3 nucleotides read TGCGCCAGCAGCCCCTGGGGGGTCCCTAATGAAAAACTGTTTTTT. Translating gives CASSPWGVPNEKLFF.

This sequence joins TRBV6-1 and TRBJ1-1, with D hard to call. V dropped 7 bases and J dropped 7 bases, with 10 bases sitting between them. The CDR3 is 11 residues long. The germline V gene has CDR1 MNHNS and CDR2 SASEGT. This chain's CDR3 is CASKRRDEAFF. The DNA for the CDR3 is TGTGCCAGCAAGCGCCGAGATGAAGCTTTCTTT.

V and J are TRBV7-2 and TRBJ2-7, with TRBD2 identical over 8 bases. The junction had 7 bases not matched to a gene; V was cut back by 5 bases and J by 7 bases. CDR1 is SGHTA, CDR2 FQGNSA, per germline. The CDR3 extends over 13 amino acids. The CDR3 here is CASSPGGAGEQYF. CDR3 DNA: TGTGCCAGCAGCCCGGGGGGGGCTGGGGAGCAGTACTTC.

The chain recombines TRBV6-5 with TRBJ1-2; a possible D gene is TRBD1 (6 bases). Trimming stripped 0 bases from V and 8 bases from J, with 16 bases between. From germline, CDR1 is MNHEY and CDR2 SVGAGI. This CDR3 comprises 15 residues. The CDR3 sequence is CASSYSAGAIVGYTF. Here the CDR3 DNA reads TGTGCCAGCAGTTACTCCGCAGGGGCGATTGTGGGCTACACCTTC.

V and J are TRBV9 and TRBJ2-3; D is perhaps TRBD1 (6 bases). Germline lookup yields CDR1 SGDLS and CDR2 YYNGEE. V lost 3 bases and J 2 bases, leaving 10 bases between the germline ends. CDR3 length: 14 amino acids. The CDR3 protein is CASSARGITDTQYF. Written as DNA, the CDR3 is TGTGCCAGCAGCGCTAGGGGGATCACAGATACGCAGTATTTT.

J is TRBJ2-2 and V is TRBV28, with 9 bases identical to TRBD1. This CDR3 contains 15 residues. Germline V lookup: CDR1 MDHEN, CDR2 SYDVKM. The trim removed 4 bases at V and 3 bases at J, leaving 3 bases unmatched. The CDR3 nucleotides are TGTGCCAGCAGTTCCTACAGGGGGCACACCGGGGAGCTGTTTTTT. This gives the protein CASSSYRGHTGELFF.

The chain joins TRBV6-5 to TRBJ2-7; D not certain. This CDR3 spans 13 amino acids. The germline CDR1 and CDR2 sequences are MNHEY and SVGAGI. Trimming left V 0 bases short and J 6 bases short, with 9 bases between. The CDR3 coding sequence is TGTGCCAGCAGTTACTCGTTCGCGCGCGAGCAGTACTTC. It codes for CASSYSFAREQYF.

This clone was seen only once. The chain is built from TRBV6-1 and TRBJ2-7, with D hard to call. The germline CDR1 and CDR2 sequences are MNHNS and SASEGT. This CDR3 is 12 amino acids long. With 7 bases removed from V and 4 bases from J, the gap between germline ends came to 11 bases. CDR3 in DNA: TGTGCCAGCACCCGACTTGTTTACGAGCAGTACTTC. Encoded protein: CASTRLVYEQYF.

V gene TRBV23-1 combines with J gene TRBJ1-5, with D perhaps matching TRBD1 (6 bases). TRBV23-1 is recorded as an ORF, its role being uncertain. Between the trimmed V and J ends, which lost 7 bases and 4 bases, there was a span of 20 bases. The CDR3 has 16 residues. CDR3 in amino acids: CASTEGTFGMNQPQHF. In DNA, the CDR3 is TGCGCCAGCACCGAAGGGACATTTGGAATGAATCAGCCCCAGCATTTT.

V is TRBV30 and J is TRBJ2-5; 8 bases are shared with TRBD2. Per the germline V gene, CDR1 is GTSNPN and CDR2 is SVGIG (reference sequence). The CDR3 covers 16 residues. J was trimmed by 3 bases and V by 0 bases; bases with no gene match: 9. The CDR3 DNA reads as TGTGCCTGGAGTGTCCTTGCGGGGGGTCCCAAAGAGACCCAGTACTTC. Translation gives CAWSVLAGGPKETQYF.

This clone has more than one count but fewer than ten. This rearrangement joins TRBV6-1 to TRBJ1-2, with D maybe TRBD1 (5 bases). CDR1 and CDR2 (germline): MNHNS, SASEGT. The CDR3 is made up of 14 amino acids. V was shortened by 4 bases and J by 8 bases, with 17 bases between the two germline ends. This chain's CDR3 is CASSGGVEVRGYTF. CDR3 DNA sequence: TGTGCCAGCAGTGGGGGGGTCGAGGTTAGAGGCTACACCTTC.

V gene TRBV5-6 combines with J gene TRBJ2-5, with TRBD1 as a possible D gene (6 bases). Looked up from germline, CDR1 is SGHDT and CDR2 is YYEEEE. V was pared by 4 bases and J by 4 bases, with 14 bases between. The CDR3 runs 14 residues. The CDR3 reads CASSAKGVGETQYF. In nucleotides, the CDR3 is TGTGCCAGCAGCGCCAAGGGGGTTGGAGAGACCCAGTACTTC.

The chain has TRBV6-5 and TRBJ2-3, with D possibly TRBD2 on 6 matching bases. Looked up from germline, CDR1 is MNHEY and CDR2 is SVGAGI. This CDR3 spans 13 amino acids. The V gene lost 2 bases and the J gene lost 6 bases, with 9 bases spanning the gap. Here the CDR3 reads CASSYAGPDTQYF. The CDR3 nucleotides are TGTGCCAGCAGTTACGCGGGGCCGGATACGCAGTATTTT.

CDR3 DNA sequence: TGTGCCAGCAGCTTAATTAGCGGGGGGCGGAATGAGCAGTTCTTC. This gives the protein CASSLISGGRNEQFF. The V call is TRBV13, the J call TRBJ2-1, with TRBD2 matching 10 bases. This CDR3 contains 15 residues. Germline CDR1 PRHDT, CDR2 FYEKMQ (reference sequence). Unmatched junction bases numbered 5, after V lost 2 bases and J lost 7 bases.